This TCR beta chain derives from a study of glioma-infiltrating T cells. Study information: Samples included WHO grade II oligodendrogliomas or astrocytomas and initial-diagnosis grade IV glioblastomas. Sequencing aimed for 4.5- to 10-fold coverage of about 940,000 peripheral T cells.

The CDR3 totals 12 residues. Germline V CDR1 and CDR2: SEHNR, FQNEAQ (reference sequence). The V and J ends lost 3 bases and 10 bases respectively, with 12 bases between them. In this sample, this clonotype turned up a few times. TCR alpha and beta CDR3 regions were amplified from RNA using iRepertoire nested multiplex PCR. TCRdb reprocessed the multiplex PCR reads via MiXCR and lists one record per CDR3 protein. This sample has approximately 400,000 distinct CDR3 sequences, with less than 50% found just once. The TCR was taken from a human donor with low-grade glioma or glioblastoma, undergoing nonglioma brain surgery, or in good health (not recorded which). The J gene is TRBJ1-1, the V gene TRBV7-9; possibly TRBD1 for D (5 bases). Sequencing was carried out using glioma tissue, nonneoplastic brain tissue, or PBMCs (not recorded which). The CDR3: CASSLWGSGAFF. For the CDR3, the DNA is TGTGCCAGCAGCTTGTGGGGGTCCGGAGCTTTCTTT.